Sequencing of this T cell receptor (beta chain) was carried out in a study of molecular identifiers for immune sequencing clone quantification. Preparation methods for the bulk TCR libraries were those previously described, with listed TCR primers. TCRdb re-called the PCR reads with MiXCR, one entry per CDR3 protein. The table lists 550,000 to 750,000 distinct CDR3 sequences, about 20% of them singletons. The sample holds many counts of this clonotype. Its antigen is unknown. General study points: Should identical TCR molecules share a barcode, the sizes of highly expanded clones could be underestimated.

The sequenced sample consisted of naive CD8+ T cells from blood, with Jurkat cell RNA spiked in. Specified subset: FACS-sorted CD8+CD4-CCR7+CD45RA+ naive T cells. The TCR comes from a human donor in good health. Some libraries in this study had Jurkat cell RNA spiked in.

The CDR3 DNA reads as TGTGCCAGCACCTTAGCGGGGTCTAGCACAGATACGCAGTATTTT. Translated: CASTLAGSSTDTQYF. This chain links TRBV12-3 or TRBV12-4 with TRBJ2-3, with TRBD2 identical over 8 bases. With 7 bases clipped from V and 0 bases from J, the junction kept 6 bases outside the gene matches. The CDR3 totals 15 residues.